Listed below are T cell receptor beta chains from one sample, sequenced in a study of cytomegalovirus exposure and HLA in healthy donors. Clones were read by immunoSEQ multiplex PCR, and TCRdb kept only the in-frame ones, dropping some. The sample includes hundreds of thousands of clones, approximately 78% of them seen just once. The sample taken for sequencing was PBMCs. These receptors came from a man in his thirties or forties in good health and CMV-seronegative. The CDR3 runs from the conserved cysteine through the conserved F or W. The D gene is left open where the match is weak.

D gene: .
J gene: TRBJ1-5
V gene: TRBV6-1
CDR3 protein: CASRLGAQVQPQHF

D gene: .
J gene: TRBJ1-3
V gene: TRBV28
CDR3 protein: CASRRGGPRGSGNTIYF

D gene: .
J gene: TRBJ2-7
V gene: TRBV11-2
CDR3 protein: CASSLPGPVYEQYF

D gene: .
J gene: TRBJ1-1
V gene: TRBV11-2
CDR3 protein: CASSLGEGRGTEAFF

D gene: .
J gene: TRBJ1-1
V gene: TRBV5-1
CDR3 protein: CASSLARALGNTEAFF

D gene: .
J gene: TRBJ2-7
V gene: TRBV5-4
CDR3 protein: CASSLTGLGEQYF

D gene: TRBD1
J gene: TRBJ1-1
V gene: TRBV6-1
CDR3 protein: CASSAQGGSEAFF

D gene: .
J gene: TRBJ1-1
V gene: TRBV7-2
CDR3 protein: CASSLNFFGTEAFF

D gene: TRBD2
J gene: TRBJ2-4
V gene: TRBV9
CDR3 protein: CASSLLGGAKNIQYF

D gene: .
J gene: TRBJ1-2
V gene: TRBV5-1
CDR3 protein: CASSLAAGAFVGYTF

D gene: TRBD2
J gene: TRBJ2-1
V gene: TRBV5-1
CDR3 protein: CASSLVSGGYNEQFF

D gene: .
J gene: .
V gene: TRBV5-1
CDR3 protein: CASSLGANYEQYF

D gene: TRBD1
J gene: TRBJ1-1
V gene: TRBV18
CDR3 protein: CASSPGTGKGDTEAFF

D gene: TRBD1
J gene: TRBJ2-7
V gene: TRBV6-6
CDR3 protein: CASGETGGTASEQYF

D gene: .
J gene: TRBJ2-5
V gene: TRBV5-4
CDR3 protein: CASSSRRDQETQYF

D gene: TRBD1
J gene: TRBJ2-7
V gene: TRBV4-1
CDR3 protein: CASSPIRDRGTYEQYF

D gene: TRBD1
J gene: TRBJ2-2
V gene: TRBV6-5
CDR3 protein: CASSPRQGNGELFF

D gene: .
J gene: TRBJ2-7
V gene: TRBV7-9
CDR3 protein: CASSLVGGPNSYEQYF

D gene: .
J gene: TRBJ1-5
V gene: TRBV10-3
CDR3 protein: CAISDYLQPQHF

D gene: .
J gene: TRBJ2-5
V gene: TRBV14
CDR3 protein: CASSQSGEETQYF

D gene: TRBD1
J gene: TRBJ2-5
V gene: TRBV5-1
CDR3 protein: CASSGWTGLKETQYF

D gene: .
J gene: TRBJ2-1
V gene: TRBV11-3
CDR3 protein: CASSLAGNEQFF

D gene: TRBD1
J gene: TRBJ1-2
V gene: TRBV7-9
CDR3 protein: CASSSTGGANYGYTF

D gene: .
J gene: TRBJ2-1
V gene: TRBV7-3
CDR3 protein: CASRLDAYNEQFF

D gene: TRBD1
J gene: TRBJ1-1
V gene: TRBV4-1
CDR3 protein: CASSHTRDRGFVAFF

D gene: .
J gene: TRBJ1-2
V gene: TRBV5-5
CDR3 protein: CASSFTRTFGYTF

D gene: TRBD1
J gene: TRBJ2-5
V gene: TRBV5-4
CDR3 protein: CASSFLGQLETQYF

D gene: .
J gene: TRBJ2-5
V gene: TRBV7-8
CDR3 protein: CASSLATGQETQYF

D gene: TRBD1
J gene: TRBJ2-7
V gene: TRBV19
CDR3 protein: CASSIGGTEITYEQYF

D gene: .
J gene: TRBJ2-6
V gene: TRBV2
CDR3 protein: CASSDVSGASVLTF

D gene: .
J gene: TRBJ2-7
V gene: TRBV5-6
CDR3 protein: CASSLGVSYEQYF

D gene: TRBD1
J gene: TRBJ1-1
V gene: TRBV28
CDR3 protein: CASSSTGTGHTEAFF